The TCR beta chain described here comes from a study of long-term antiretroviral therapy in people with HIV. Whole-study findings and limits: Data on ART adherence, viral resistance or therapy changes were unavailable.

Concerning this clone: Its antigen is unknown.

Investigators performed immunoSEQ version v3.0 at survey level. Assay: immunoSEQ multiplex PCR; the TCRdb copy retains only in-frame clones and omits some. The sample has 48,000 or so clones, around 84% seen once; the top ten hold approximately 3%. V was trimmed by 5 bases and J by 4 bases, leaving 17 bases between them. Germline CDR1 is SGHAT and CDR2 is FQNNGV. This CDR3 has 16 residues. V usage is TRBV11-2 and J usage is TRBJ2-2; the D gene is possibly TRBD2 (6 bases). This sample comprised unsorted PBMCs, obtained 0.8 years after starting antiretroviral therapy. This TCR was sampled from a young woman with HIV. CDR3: CASSRMEGPATGELFF. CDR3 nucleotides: TGTGCCAGCAGCCGCATGGAGGGACCGGCCACCGGGGAGCTGTTTTTT.